The rows below give T cell receptor beta chains drawn from one sample of a study of T cell changes during pregnancy in multiple sclerosis. Assay: immunoSEQ multiplex PCR; the TCRdb copy retains only in-frame clones and omits some. There are approximately 97,000 clones in the sample; around 92% occur only once, and roughly 1.7% lies in the top ten. The input for sequencing was peripheral blood, taken after pregnancy. Receptor source: a female donor in good health, enrolled as a control in a pregnancy study. Each CDR3 is given with its conserved first and last residue. A D gene is named only where the DNA matches it firmly. Clone size is stated in some rows and not others, as once, few, many or a class when expanded.

v_call	d_call	j_call	clone_size	cdr3_length	cdr3_nt	cdr3_aa
TRBV5-6	.	TRBJ1-4	.	14	TGTGCCAGCATGATCGGGGGAGATCTAGAAAAACTGTTTTTT	CASMIGGDLEKLFF
TRBV18	TRBD2	TRBJ2-2	.	16	TGTGCCAGCTCACCAACGGGACTAGGGAACACCGGGGAGCTGTTTTTT	CASSPTGLGNTGELFF
TRBV11-2	TRBD2	TRBJ2-7	.	14	TGTGCCAGCAGCCAAGCGGGGGGGGACTACGAGCAGTACTTC	CASSQAGGDYEQYF
TRBV19	.	TRBJ1-2	.	13	TGTGCCAGTCAGGGCTATTCAAACTATGGCTACACCTTC	CASQGYSNYGYTF
TRBV5-4	TRBD2	TRBJ2-3	.	14	TGTGCCAGCAGCTTGGGAGCGGGGGTGGATACGCAGTATTTT	CASSLGAGVDTQYF
TRBV7-2	TRBD1	TRBJ2-1	.	15	TGTGCCAGCAGCTTCTCCGCCAGGGGGCGCAATGAGCAGTTCTTC	CASSFSARGRNEQFF
TRBV4-3	.	TRBJ2-2	.	12	TGCGCCAGCAGCCACGGCACCGGGGAGCTGTTTTTT	CASSHGTGELFF
TRBV18	.	TRBJ2-1	.	13	TGTGCCAGCTCACAAACGCTGGGGGGTGAGCAGTTCTTC	CASSQTLGGEQFF
TRBV6-6	TRBD1	TRBJ2-7	once	13	TGTGCCAGCAGGGGACAGGGAAAATACGAGCGGTACTTC	CASRGQGKYERYF
TRBV4-3	TRBD2	TRBJ2-1	.	15	TGCGCCAGCAGCCAAGATGAGATAGCGGGGGGGGAGCAGTTCTTC	CASSQDEIAGGEQFF
TRBV16	TRBD2	TRBJ2-7	.	17	TGTGCCAGCAGCCAATGGCCGCCAGGGACTAGCTCCTACGAGCAGTACTTC	CASSQWPPGTSSYEQYF
TRBV11-3	.	TRBJ2-1	.	15	TGTGCCAGCAGCTCATCCGGGTCCGACCTGACTGAGCAGTTCTTC	CASSSSGSDLTEQFF
TRBV4-2	TRBD1	TRBJ2-3	.	15	TGTGCCAGCAGCCATGGACAGGGTGGGACAGATACGCAGTATTTT	CASSHGQGGTDTQYF
TRBV7-9	TRBD1	TRBJ1-2	.	15	TGTGCCAGCAGCGAGTGGACAGGGGGACCTTCGGGCTACACCTTC	CASSEWTGGPSGYTF
TRBV5-5	.	TRBJ1-4	once	18	TGTGCCAGCAGCCATGGGACATTGCAGGGAATGGTTAATGAAAAACTGTTTTTT	CASSHGTLQGMVNEKLFF
TRBV7-2	.	TRBJ1-2	.	14	TGTGCCAGCAGCTCTCTAGACGACAGGTTTGGCTACACCTTC	CASSSLDDRFGYTF
TRBV2	.	TRBJ2-2	once	15	TGTGCCAGCAGTGAATTCAGGGGAAACACCGGGGAGCTGTTTTTT	CASSEFRGNTGELFF
TRBV28	.	TRBJ2-7	.	16	TGTGCCAGCAGTTTATACGGCAGGTCGAACTCCTACGAGCAGTACTTC	CASSLYGRSNSYEQYF
TRBV27	TRBD1	TRBJ2-3	.	19	TGTGCCAGCAGCCTACGGGGGGAACACGGGACAGGGGAATCAGATACGCAGTATTTT	CASSLRGEHGTGESDTQYF
TRBV11-2	.	TRBJ2-7	.	15	TGTGCCAGCAGCTTATGGAGGGAAGGGGCCTACGAGCAGTACTTC	CASSLWREGAYEQYF
TRBV30	TRBD1	TRBJ1-1	.	14	TGTGCCTGGAGGGAGACAGGGGGCATGAGTGAAGCTTTCTTT	CAWRETGGMSEAFF
TRBV30	.	TRBJ1-2	.	13	TGTGCACTCTCTACAGGGAGAGATTATGGCTACACCTTC	CALSTGRDYGYTF
TRBV4-1	.	TRBJ1-4	.	15	TGCGCCAGCAGCCAAGTTTCCCGGAGTGGTGAAAAACTGTTTTTT	CASSQVSRSGEKLFF
TRBV11-1	.	TRBJ2-2	.	16	TGTGCCAGCAGCTTAGCGGCAGGGGTGAACACCGGGGAGCTGTTTTTT	CASSLAAGVNTGELFF
TRBV15	TRBD1	TRBJ1-1	.	14	TGTGCCACCAGCTCCAGGGGGCGTGCGGCTGAAGCTTTCTTT	CATSSRGRAAEAFF
TRBV5-1	.	TRBJ2-7	.	14	TGCGCCAGCAGCTACAGGGAACAATCCTACGAGCAGTACTTC	CASSYREQSYEQYF
TRBV5-1	.	TRBJ1-2	.	13	TGCGCCAGCAAGCTGGGAGCTAACTATGGCTACACCTTC	CASKLGANYGYTF
TRBV28	.	TRBJ1-5	.	13	TGTGCCAGCAGTTTACAGGGAGGGCAGCCCCAGCATTTT	CASSLQGGQPQHF
TRBV7-8	.	TRBJ1-4	.	15	TGTGCCAGCAGCTTAGTCCAGGGCGGAGATGAAAAACTGTTTTTT	CASSLVQGGDEKLFF
TRBV28	TRBD2	TRBJ2-3	.	15	TGTGCCAGCAGCCGGGGGGGATCTAGCACAGATACGCAGTATTTT	CASSRGGSSTDTQYF
TRBV7-8	TRBD1	TRBJ1-1	.	16	TGTGCCAGCAGCCCTAAGACAGGGGGGCGGGACACTGAAGCTTTCTTT	CASSPKTGGRDTEAFF
TRBV9	TRBD1	TRBJ1-2	.	14	TGTGCCAGCAGCGCCCGACAGGGCGTCTATGGCTACACCTTC	CASSARQGVYGYTF
TRBV4-1	.	TRBJ1-5	.	16	TGCGCCAGCAGCCCCGGGACACCCTTTAGCAATCAGCCCCAGCATTTT	CASSPGTPFSNQPQHF
TRBV7-9	.	TRBJ2-3	.	13	TGTGCCAGCGAGCGGCCCAGCACAGATACGCAGTATTTT	CASERPSTDTQYF
TRBV7-9	.	TRBJ1-1	.	14	TGTGCCAGCAGCTTAGCCGGAAAGACAGTTGAAGCTTTCTTT	CASSLAGKTVEAFF
TRBV28	TRBD1	TRBJ1-5	once	13	TGTGCCAGCAGGCGGACAGGCGGGCAGCCCCAGCATTTT	CASRRTGGQPQHF
TRBV5-4	TRBD2	TRBJ2-1	.	14	TGTGCCAGCAAGATAACTAGCGGGGAGAATGAGCAGTTCTTC	CASKITSGENEQFF
TRBV28	.	TRBJ1-2	.	12	TGTGCCAGCAGTTTCTCCGTCTATGGCTACACCTTC	CASSFSVYGYTF
TRBV6-4	TRBD1	TRBJ2-2	.	16	TGTGCCAGCAGTGAAGACAGGGGGCATGGCACCGGGGAGCTGTTTTTT	CASSEDRGHGTGELFF
TRBV6-4	.	TRBJ2-3	.	14	TGTGCCAGCAGTGACGGCGACACCACGGATACGCAGTATTTT	CASSDGDTTDTQYF
TRBV21-1	.	TRBJ1-5	.	23	TGTGCCAGCAGCAAACCGACTAAAAGACCGGGACAGGCCCCTCAGTTTAGCAATCAGCCCCAGCATTTT	CASSKPTKRPGQAPQFSNQPQHF
TRBV11-1	TRBD2	TRBJ2-1	.	15	TGTGCCAGCAGCTTAGGACTAGCGGGGTACAATGAGCAGTTCTTC	CASSLGLAGYNEQFF
TRBV27	.	TRBJ2-7	.	14	TGTGCCAGCAGTTCCCAACTAGTGCCCTGGGAGCAGTACTTC	CASSSQLVPWEQYF
TRBV18	TRBD2	TRBJ2-1	.	17	TGTGCCAGCTCACCTCCGGGACTAGCGGGGGGGCGAAATGAGCAGTTCTTC	CASSPPGLAGGRNEQFF
TRBV4-3	TRBD2	TRBJ2-1	.	18	TGCGCCAGCAGCCAAGATCGTCCTAGCGGGGGGACCTACAATGAGCAGTTCTTC	CASSQDRPSGGTYNEQFF
TRBV6-6	.	TRBJ2-7	.	13	TGTGCCAGCAGTTACCCCCCGGGGTACGAGCAGTACTTC	CASSYPPGYEQYF
TRBV19	TRBD2	TRBJ2-1	.	17	TGTGCCAGTAGTTCGTTCCCTAGCGGGGGGACATACAATGAGCAGTTCTTC	CASSSFPSGGTYNEQFF
TRBV18	TRBD2	TRBJ2-1	once	13	TGTGCCAGCTCAACAGGGACTAGCAATGAGCAGTTCTTC	CASSTGTSNEQFF
TRBV18	.	TRBJ1-1	.	15	TGTGCCAGCTCACAGGGGATAGGGCAGGGCCCTGAAGCTTTCTTT	CASSQGIGQGPEAFF
TRBV6-5	.	TRBJ1-1	few	13	TGTGCCAGCAGGCGGCTGCCGAACACTGAAGCTTTCTTT	CASRRLPNTEAFF
TRBV7-2	TRBD2	TRBJ2-2	.	14	TGTGCCAGCAGCGTTCCGGGAGGGACCGGGGAGCTGTTTTTT	CASSVPGGTGELFF
TRBV4-3	TRBD1	TRBJ1-6	.	16	TGCGCCAGCAGCCAAGAGCTTGGGACAGGGGATTCACCCCTCCACTTT	CASSQELGTGDSPLHF
TRBV5-6	.	TRBJ1-1	.	15	TGTGCCAGCAGCTTGGAGGGGTGGCGGAACACTGAAGCTTTCTTT	CASSLEGWRNTEAFF
TRBV7-9	.	TRBJ2-6	.	14	TGTGCCAGCAGCGTTCTCTCTGGGGCCAACGTCCTGACTTTC	CASSVLSGANVLTF
TRBV18	TRBD2	TRBJ2-7	.	14	TGTGCCAGCTCACCCGCGGGGGGCCAGCGCGAGCAGTACTTC	CASSPAGGQREQYF